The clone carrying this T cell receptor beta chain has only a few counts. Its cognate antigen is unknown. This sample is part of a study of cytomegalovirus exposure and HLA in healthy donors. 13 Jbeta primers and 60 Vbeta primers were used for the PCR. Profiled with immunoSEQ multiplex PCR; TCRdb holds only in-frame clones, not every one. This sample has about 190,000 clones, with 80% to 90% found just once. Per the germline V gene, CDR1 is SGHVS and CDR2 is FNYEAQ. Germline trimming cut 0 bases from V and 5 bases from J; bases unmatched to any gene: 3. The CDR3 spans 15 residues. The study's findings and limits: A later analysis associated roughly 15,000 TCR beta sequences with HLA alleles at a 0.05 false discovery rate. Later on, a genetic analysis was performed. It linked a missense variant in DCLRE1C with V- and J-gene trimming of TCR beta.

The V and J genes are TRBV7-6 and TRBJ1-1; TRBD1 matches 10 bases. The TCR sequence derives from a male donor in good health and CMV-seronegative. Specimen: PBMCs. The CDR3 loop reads CASSLAGQGETEAFF. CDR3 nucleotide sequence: TGTGCCAGCAGCTTAGCCGGACAGGGGGAAACTGAAGCTTTCTTT.